These 27 T cell receptor beta chains originate from one sample sequenced in a study of shared clonotypes between healthy human individuals. Assay: immunoSEQ multiplex PCR; the TCRdb copy retains only in-frame clones and omits some. This table holds roughly 1,600,000 clones, 97% to 99% found once. Material for sequencing was naive CD4+ T cells sorted from blood. Indicated subset: CD45RA+ positively selected. These receptor sequences come from a man aged 25 to 40 in good health.

This rearrangement joins TRBV7-9 to TRBJ1-3; D not certain. Germline V gene data show CDR1 as SEHNR and CDR2 as FQNEAQ (reference sequence). The CDR3 contains 12 residues. V lost 8 bases to trimming and J lost 0 bases, with 5 bases between them. CDR3 bases: TGTGCCAGCCCGAGCTCTGGAAACACCATATATTTT. Its translation is CASPSSGNTIYF.

The rearrangement links TRBV5-1 to TRBJ1-1; D is possibly TRBD1 (6 bases). Per germline, CDR1 SGHRS and CDR2 YFSETQ. Trimming took 7 bases from V and 6 from J, leaving 19 bases between them. CDR3 length: 14 amino acids. CDR3 sequence (DNA): TGCGCCAGCCGCTACCGTGAGGGGGGCGCTGAAGCTTTCTTT. The encoded protein is CASRYREGGAEAFF.

The chain couples TRBV10-1 to TRBJ2-3, with 10 bases matching TRBD2. There are 16 residues in the CDR3. Germline V gives CDR1 WNHNN, CDR2 SYGVQD (reference sequence). The V segment lost 0 bases and the J segment 1 base; nucleotides outside the gene matches: 1. The CDR3 region is CASSESLAGGTDTQYF. DNA of the CDR3: TGCGCCAGCAGTGAGTCGCTAGCGGGAGGCACAGATACGCAGTATTTT.

This chain uses TRBV11-2 with TRBJ1-1; D perhaps matches TRBD1 (6 bases). Germline V CDR1 and CDR2: SGHAT, FQNNGV. Trimming pared 5 bases from V and 4 bases from J, leaving 14 bases between. The CDR3 length is 14 residues. The CDR3 region is CASSKQGRATEAFF. The CDR3 region has the DNA TGTGCCAGCAGCAAACAGGGACGGGCCACTGAAGCTTTCTTT.

V is TRBV4-1 and J is TRBJ2-2, with TRBD1 matching over 9 bases. Germline V lookup: CDR1 MGHRA, CDR2 YSYEKL. Trimming took 4 bases from V and 6 from J; bases not matched to a gene: 6. CDR3 length: 15 residues. CDR3 DNA: TGCGCCAGCAGCCGCCGGGACAGGGCTTCCGGGGAGCTGTTTTTT. Translation: CASSRRDRASGELFF.

This clone was recorded a few times. The CDR3 spells CASSVDPGQPQHF. CDR3 bases: TGTGCCAGCAGCGTAGACCCGGGGCAGCCCCAGCATTTT. J is TRBJ1-5 and V is TRBV9; D not certain. Germline CDR1 reads SGDLS; CDR2 reads YYNGEE. The CDR3 loop spans 13 amino acids. Trimming pared 0 bases from V and 7 bases from J, leaving 8 bases between. Full variable domain (remainder filled in from reference TRBV9 and TRBJ1-5): DSGVTQTPKHLITATGQRVTLRCSPRSGDLSVYWYQQSLDQGLQFLIQYYNGEERAKGNILERFSAQQFPDLHSELNLSSLELGDSALYFCASSVDPGQPQHFGDGTRLSIL.

The chain combines TRBV28 with TRBJ1-5, with no clear D. Germline CDR1 MDHEN, CDR2 SYDVKM. V shed 5 bases and J shed 0 bases, with 20 bases lying between them. The CDR3 is 18 amino acids. This CDR3 is CASSPTTGSSYSNQPQHF. In nucleotides, the CDR3 is TGTGCCAGCAGTCCAACGACGGGATCCTCATATAGCAATCAGCCCCAGCATTTT.

The V gene is TRBV7-6, the J gene TRBJ2-7, with TRBD2 identical over 12 bases. V dropped 4 bases and J dropped 0; count of bases not matched to a gene: 4. The CDR3 consists of 16 residues. The germline CDR1 and CDR2 sequences are SGHVS and FNYEAQ. The CDR3 region is CASSSTTSGSSYEQYF. The CDR3 DNA follows: TGTGCCAGCAGCTCAACGACTAGCGGGAGCTCCTACGAGCAGTACTTC.

Notes on this clone: Distinct nucleotide sequences in the sample also encode this CDR3. V is TRBV5-4 and J is TRBJ1-2; 7 bases map to TRBD1. The CDR3 has 14 amino acids. With 2 bases clipped from V and 2 bases from J, the junction kept 3 bases outside the gene matches. The germline gives CDR1 SGHNT, CDR2 YYREEE (reference sequence). Here the CDR3 reads CASSLRRGNYGYTF. Written as DNA, the CDR3 is TGTGCCAGCAGCTTACGCAGGGGGAACTATGGCTACACCTTC.

Comments on this clone: This sample also contains other DNA sequences that code for the same CDR3. The genes are TRBV2 and TRBJ2-7; D not resolved. Deletions cut 4 bases from V and 4 bases from J, with 8 bases between. The CDR3 length is 12 residues. Germline-derived CDR1 and CDR2 are SNHLY and FYNNEI. CDR3 in amino acids: CASSAAGYEQYF. CDR3 nucleotides: TGTGCCAGCAGTGCGGCCGGATACGAGCAGTACTTC.

The chain combines TRBV7-9 with TRBJ2-5; maybe TRBD2 (5 bases). Germline-derived CDR1 and CDR2 are SEHNR and FQNEAQ (reference sequence). Deletions cut 6 bases from V and 1 base from J, with 24 bases between. The CDR3 totals 18 residues. The CDR3 sequence is CASRSARGRTITQETQYF. DNA for the CDR3: TGTGCCAGCAGATCAGCCCGGGGTCGCACAATAACCCAAGAGACCCAGTACTTC.

The chain links TRBV5-1 to TRBJ2-1; TRBD2 matches 10 bases. CDR3 length: 13 residues. J gave up 6 bases and V 9 bases, and 6 bases lay outside the gene matches. CDR1 and CDR2 from the germline V gene are SGHRS and YFSETQ. The CDR3 DNA reads as TGCGCCACCCGCCGGACTAGCGGCAATGAGCAGTTCTTC. It yields the protein CATRRTSGNEQFF.

CDR3 nucleotide sequence: TGTGCCAGCAGCCCGATGGGGACGTACGAGCAGTACTTC. This gives the protein CASSPMGTYEQYF. The chain uses TRBV5-4 and TRBJ2-7; D assignment may be TRBD1 or TRBD2 (5 bases each). The CDR3 runs 13 residues. The germline V and J ends were trimmed by 4 bases and 4 bases, with 12 bases remaining between them. Germline values: CDR1 SGHNT, CDR2 YYREEE (reference sequence).

The CDR3 loop is CASSWTGAYEQYF. The CDR3 DNA sequence: TGTGCCAGCAGTTGGACAGGGGCCTACGAGCAGTACTTC. The genes are TRBV6-5 and TRBJ2-7; 9 nucleotides align to TRBD1. Trimming removed 4 bases from V and 2 bases from J; junction bases left unmatched: 0. The CDR3 runs 13 residues. CDR1 and CDR2 from the germline V gene are MNHEY and SVGAGI.

This clone was seen just once. The chain links TRBV2 to TRBJ2-1; TRBD2 aligns across 10 bases. The junction had 16 bases not matched to a gene; V was cut back by 10 bases and J by 16 bases. This CDR3 is 13 amino acids long. CDR1 is SNHLY and CDR2 is FYNNEI in the germline V gene. The DNA for the CDR3 is TGTGCCATTTCGGCTGGGACTAGCGCCTTACCATTCTTC. It specifies CAISAGTSALPFF.

The rearrangement links TRBV6-6 to TRBJ2-3; D may be TRBD2 (5 bases). CDR3 length: 15 amino acids. Trimming cost V 0 bases and J 5 bases, with 12 bases left between them. CDR1 is MNHNY and CDR2 is SVGAGI in the germline V gene (reference sequence). The CDR3 bases are TGTGCCAGCAGTTACTCGAGTGGGAGTTTAGATACGCAGTATTTT. Its protein product is CASSYSSGSLDTQYF.

V is TRBV7-9 and J is TRBJ2-7; D is ambiguous. CDR3 length: 12 amino acids. V dropped 1 base and J dropped 7 bases, with 8 bases sitting between them. From germline, CDR1 is SEHNR and CDR2 FQNEAQ (reference sequence). This chain's CDR3 is CASSLDAGEQYF. The DNA of the CDR3 is TGTGCCAGCAGCTTAGATGCAGGAGAGCAGTACTTC.

The CDR3 spells CASSQVLKETQYF. The DNA of the CDR3 is TGCGCCAGCAGCCAAGTCTTAAAAGAGACCCAGTACTTC. The genes are TRBV4-1 and TRBJ2-5; the D is unclear. The germline CDR1 and CDR2 sequences are MGHRA and YSYEKL. Deletions cut 1 base from V and 3 bases from J, with 6 bases between. The CDR3 covers 13 residues.

The chain combines TRBV10-3 with TRBJ2-7; TRBD2 agrees at 7 bases. The CDR3 covers 14 residues. Germline CDR1 reads ENHRY; CDR2 reads SYGVKD. The V segment lost 6 bases and the J segment 1 base; nucleotides outside the gene matches: 6. CDR3 amino acids: CAIRGTTQSYEQYF. CDR3 coding DNA: TGTGCCATCAGAGGGACTACCCAGTCCTACGAGCAGTACTTC.

With respect to this clone: Other DNA sequences in the same sample also yield this CDR3. The chain carries TRBV19 and TRBJ1-1; D gene unclear. The CDR3 loop spans 13 amino acids. Germline values: CDR1 LNHDA, CDR2 SQIVND (reference sequence). The V and J ends lost 1 base and 1 base respectively, with 4 bases between them. CDR3 nucleotide sequence: TGTGCCAGTAGTATAGCCCCGAACACTGAAGCTTTCTTT. Protein product: CASSIAPNTEAFF.

CDR3 region: CASSSQITSLGYEQYF. CDR3 DNA: TGTGCCAGCAGCTCACAAATAACTAGTCTCGGCTACGAGCAGTACTTC. V is TRBV5-4 and J is TRBJ2-7; weak D call: TRBD2 (5 bases). The CDR3 spans 16 residues. V lost 3 bases and J lost 3, with 19 bases in between. Looked up from germline, CDR1 is SGHNT and CDR2 is YYREEE (reference sequence).

The CDR3 reads CASSATGVKDNEQFF. CDR3 bases: TGTGCCAGCAGCGCCACGGGAGTAAAAGACAATGAGCAGTTCTTC. The chain joins TRBV5-4 to TRBJ2-1; a possible D gene is TRBD2 (6 bases). Germline lookup yields CDR1 SGHNT and CDR2 YYREEE (reference sequence). The CDR3 spans 15 residues. V was pared by 4 bases and J by 5 bases, with 16 bases between.

V gene TRBV9 combines with J gene TRBJ2-3; 7 bases are shared with TRBD1. Germline values: CDR1 SGDLS, CDR2 YYNGEE. The CDR3 loop spans 15 amino acids. Germline trimming cut 5 bases from V and 0 bases from J; bases unmatched to any gene: 6. In DNA form, the CDR3 reads TGTGCCAGCAGAGGCCGGGACAGTAGCACAGATACGCAGTATTTT. Encoded protein: CASRGRDSSTDTQYF.

The genes are TRBV27 and TRBJ2-1; D might be TRBD1 or TRBD2, each matching 5 bases. This CDR3 spans 11 amino acids. CDR1 and CDR2 (germline): MNHEY, SMNVEV (reference sequence). Here the CDR3 reads CVCREYNEQFF. For the CDR3, the DNA is TGTGTCTGCAGGGAGTACAATGAGCAGTTCTTC.

This clone was counted a single time. The chain couples TRBV11-2 to TRBJ2-7; 8 bases are a match to TRBD1. With V trimmed by 4 bases and J by 1 base, 9 bases remained unmatched. This CDR3 comprises 16 residues. Germline CDR1 is SGHAT and CDR2 is FQNNGV. The CDR3 nucleotides are TGTGCCAGCAGCTCGTCAGGGGGCCGGGGTTCCTACGAGCAGTACTTC. Translating it yields CASSSSGGRGSYEQYF.

Turning to this clone: Other DNA sequences in this sample translate to the same CDR3. The gene calls are TRBV28 and TRBJ2-6; possibly TRBD2 for D (5 bases). Trimming stripped 2 bases from V and 4 bases from J, with 9 bases between. The CDR3 extends over 15 amino acids. Per germline, CDR1 MDHEN and CDR2 SYDVKM. CDR3 DNA sequence: TGTGCCAGCAGTTTAGAGGGCTCCGGGGCCAACGTCCTGACTTTC. This gives the protein CASSLEGSGANVLTF.

The chain has TRBV27 and TRBJ2-7; 8 bases are shared with TRBD1. Germline V gives CDR1 MNHEY, CDR2 SMNVEV (reference sequence). The CDR3 runs to 16 residues. Trimming cost V 2 bases and J 4 bases; bases outside gene matches: 10. This chain's CDR3 is CASSLHGDRSPYEQYF. The CDR3 DNA is TGTGCCAGCAGTTTACATGGGGACAGGTCCCCTTACGAGCAGTACTTC.